One sample yielded the 14 T cell receptor delta chains listed below, sequenced in a study of Vδ1+ human thymocytes. Regarding the study as a whole: Thymic TRG and TRD repertoires appeared highly polyclonal.

The antigens for these receptors are not known. Sequences come from RNA converted to cDNA by reverse transcription. CDR3 amplicons came from multiplex PCR with pooled V-gene forward and constant-region reverse primers. TCRdb fed the multiplex PCR reads to CATT. This table holds some 19,000 delta-chain clones, 6.5% to 10% found once. The sequenced sample consisted of Vdelta1+ gamma-delta thymocytes from the thymus. The subset was: FACS-sorted CD3+ TCRalphabeta- TCRVdelta1+ TCRVdelta2- thymocytes. Source of these receptors: a child in the first two years of life who had congenital heart surgery.

Only a few counts were recorded for this clone. The chain combines TRDV1 with TRDJ1; TRDD3 matches 11 bases. Unmatched junction bases numbered 10, after V lost 6 bases and J lost 1 base. The CDR3 is 17 residues long. Germline CDR1 TSWWSYY, CDR2 QGS. The CDR3 sequence: CALGDSFGGYVTDKLIF. DNA for the CDR3: TGTGCTCTTGGAGATTCCTTTGGGGGATACGTCACCGATAAACTCATCTTT.

Judged by abundance, this clone is medium-sized. V and J are TRDV2 and TRDJ1; weak D call: TRDD3 (5 bases). This CDR3 is built from 16 residues. CDR1 is GEAIGNYY and CDR2 is EKD in the germline V gene. Deletions cut 1 base from V and 0 bases from J, with 14 bases between. Written as DNA, the CDR3 is TGTGCCTGTGACACGAGATACCCCCGGTACACCGATAAACTCATCTTT. Translating it yields CACDTRYPRYTDKLIF.

There are a few counts of this clone. The rearrangement joins TRDV1 to TRDJ1; 8 bases align to TRDD2. V shed 2 bases and J 0 bases; nucleotides not matched to a gene: 20. CDR3 length: 21 amino acids. The V gene's germline CDR1 is TSWWSYY and CDR2 QGS. Here the CDR3 DNA reads TGTGCTCTTGGGGAAAGCTTCCTACACTCCTTTGCCACTGCAGACACCGATAAACTCATCTTT. This translates into CALGESFLHSFATADTDKLIF.

In its sample, this clone was seen a few times. The chain is built from TRDV1 and TRDJ1; TRDD3 aligns across 10 bases. CDR1 and CDR2 from the germline V gene are TSWWSYY and QGS. Trimming removed 5 bases from V and 0 bases from J; junction bases left unmatched: 27. CDR3 length: 23 amino acids. DNA of the CDR3: TGTGCTCTTGGGCTACCCCGGGCCTTCTCTAATACTGGGGGATGGCGCGACACCGATAAACTCATCTTT. Encoded protein: CALGLPRAFSNTGGWRDTDKLIF.

A few counts support this clone. The chain carries TRDV1 and TRDJ2, with a possible D match to TRDD3 (5 bases). V lost 2 bases and J lost 4, with 8 bases in between. The CDR3 extends over 14 amino acids. Per the germline V gene, CDR1 is TSWWSYY and CDR2 is QGS. The CDR3 loop is CALGERIRTAQLFF. The CDR3 DNA follows: TGTGCTCTTGGGGAAAGGATAAGGACAGCACAACTCTTCTTT.

This clone was recorded a few times. The chain recombines TRDV1 with TRDJ1; 12 bases are shared with TRDD3. V trimming: 0 bases; J trimming: 8 bases; junction bases outside the gene matches: 19. The germline V gene encodes CDR1 TSWWSYY and CDR2 QGS. The CDR3 totals 20 residues. This CDR3 is CALGELVGVVLGDTTQKLIF. CDR3 nucleotide sequence: TGTGCTCTTGGGGAACTAGTCGGCGTAGTACTGGGGGATACAACGCAAAAACTCATCTTT.

In its sample, this clone was seen a few times. This chain links TRDV1 with TRDJ1, with TRDD3 matching over 9 bases. Germline V gene data show CDR1 as TSWWSYY and CDR2 as QGS. The CDR3 is 18 residues long. V lost 5 bases and J lost 2; bases outside the gene matches: 15. CDR3 region: CALGIYLRGILGTDKLIF. The CDR3 coding sequence is TGTGCTCTTGGGATATACCTACGGGGGATACTTGGAACCGATAAACTCATCTTT.

The rearrangement links TRDV1 to TRDJ1; D uncertain. This CDR3 spans 18 amino acids. Trimming stripped 0 bases from V and 7 bases from J, with 24 bases between. Looked up from germline, CDR1 is TSWWSYY and CDR2 is QGS. Here the CDR3 reads CALGELVRIRGTAAKLIF. The CDR3 DNA is TGTGCTCTTGGGGAACTAGTAAGAATCCGGGGTACCGCGGCTAAACTCATCTTT.

The chain links TRDV1 to TRDJ1; TRDD3 matches at 9 bases. The CDR3 consists of 16 residues. CDR1 is TSWWSYY and CDR2 is QGS in the germline V gene. The V gene end was trimmed by 1 base and the J gene end by 0 bases; junction bases not matched to a gene: 3. The CDR3 sequence: CALGERGYAYTDKLIF. The CDR3 DNA sequence: TGTGCTCTTGGGGAACGGGGATACGCGTACACCGATAAACTCATCTTT.

The table lists this clone with a few counts. The chain carries TRDV1 and TRDJ1; 8 nucleotides line up with TRDD3. V was pared by 0 bases and J by 4 bases, with 19 bases of the junction left unmatched. Looked up from germline, CDR1 is TSWWSYY and CDR2 is QGS. This CDR3 region has 20 residues. DNA for the CDR3: TGTGCTCTTGGGGAACTACCCAATATTCCTCCAAGGTGGGGGATCGATAAACTCATCTTT. Its protein is CALGELPNIPPRWGIDKLIF.

The J gene is TRDJ1, the V gene TRDV1; D is unclear. CDR3 size: 14 residues. Looked up from germline, CDR1 is TSWWSYY and CDR2 is QGS. The V and J ends lost 0 bases and 1 base respectively, with 6 bases between them. The CDR3 DNA reads TGTGCTCTTGGGGAACTCCTCTCCACCGATAAACTCATCTTT. Translation: CALGELLSTDKLIF.

The chain employs TRDV3 and TRDJ1, with 8 bases lining up with TRDD3. CDR3 size: 20 residues. Per the germline V gene, CDR1 is TVYSNPD and CDR2 is GDNSRS (reference sequence). Losses at the gene ends were 4 bases for V and 0 bases for J; bases not matched to a gene: 25. In nucleotides, the CDR3 is TGTGCCTCCGCCGTATCTACGGCTGGGGGACCTAGGTCGTACACCGATAAACTCATCTTT. Protein product: CASAVSTAGGPRSYTDKLIF.

The J gene was not called, though the V gene is TRDV1; TRDD3, the table's D call, lacks a check against the DNA. This CDR3 has 18 residues. Looked up from germline, CDR1 is TSWWSYY and CDR2 is QGS. The CDR3: CALGTRAGGGGNYRRLFF. The DNA for the CDR3 is TGTGCTCTTGGGACCCGGGCCGGCGGGGGTGGGAATTACCGGAGGCTCTTCTTT.

This clone was counted only a few times. The chain is built from TRDV1 and TRDJ1; TRDD2 aligns across 7 bases. CDR3 length: 17 amino acids. Germline values: CDR1 TSWWSYY, CDR2 QGS. V was pared by 2 bases and J by 4 bases, with 13 bases of the junction left unmatched. CDR3 region: CALGEKSVFLRRDKLIF. The CDR3 DNA reads TGTGCTCTTGGGGAAAAGTCGGTTTTCCTACGCCGCGATAAACTCATCTTT.